The clone carrying this T cell receptor (beta chain) came up a few times. At one end the junction does not follow the germline gene, possibly because of a read error. This entry is derived from a study of T cells in Graves' hyperthyroidism and ophthalmopathy. Ophthalmopathy in the patients scored at least 3 on Clinical Activity Score and at least 4 on NOSPECS grade, lasting under 3 months. In making diagnoses, clinical symptoms, serum thyroxine and TRAb, thyroid ultrasound and orbital computed tomography were all used. TCR beta CDR3 regions were amplified from RNA. The TCR CDR3 first-round RT-PCR relied on the HTBI primer set. MiXCR was run by TCRdb on the multiplex PCR reads, yielding one entry per CDR3 protein. Of about 640,000 distinct CDR3 sequences listed, about 20% are singletons. The CDR3 is 15 residues long. CDR1 is SGDLS and CDR2 is YYNGEE in the germline V gene.

V usage is TRBV9 and J usage is TRBJ1-1; a possible D gene is TRBD1 (5 bases). Sample: blood. The receptor was derived from a young man with Graves' ophthalmopathy. The CDR3 here is CASSPRGGANTEAFF. CDR3 DNA: TGTGCCAGCAGCCCCCGGGGAGGGGCGAACACCGAAGCTTTCTTT. The whole variable domain, filled in from reference TRBV9 and TRBJ1-1, reads DSGVTQTPKHLITATGQRVTLRCSPRSGDLSVYWYQQSLDQGLQFLIQYYNGEERAKGNILERFSAQQFPDLHSELNLSSLELGDSALYFCASSPRGGANTEAFFGQGTRLTVV.